The 18 T cell receptor beta chains in this list originate from one sample, sequenced in a study of identical twins. Using its own MiXCR run on the 5' RACE reads, TCRdb lists one record per CDR3 protein. The data show around 1.7 million distinct CDR3 sequences, around 29% seen once. Sequenced sample: cord blood. These receptors were taken from a newborn girl in good health.

This clonotype was seen many times. The chain combines TRBV10-3 with TRBJ2-3; no reliable D call. This CDR3 has 13 residues. V lost 7 bases and J 3 bases, leaving 11 bases between the germline ends. Germline CDR1 is ENHRY and CDR2 is SYGVKD. CDR3: CAITPNPTDTQYF. CDR3 coding DNA: TGTGCCATCACCCCTAACCCAACAGATACGCAGTATTTT.

The chain combines TRBV19 with TRBJ1-2; the match to TRBD1 covers 8 bases. The CDR3 has 16 amino acids. Germline-derived CDR1 and CDR2 are LNHDA and SQIVND (reference sequence). J gave up 1 base and V 4 bases, and 8 bases lay outside the gene matches. The CDR3 bases are TGTGCCAGTAGTAGCCGGTGGACAGGGATTAACTATGGCTACACCTTC. As protein: CASSSRWTGINYGYTF.

The rearrangement links TRBV30 to TRBJ2-7, with D perhaps assigned TRBD1 or TRBD2 (5 bases each). V lost 2 bases and J 7 bases, leaving 15 bases between the germline ends. The CDR3 runs to 13 residues. Germline assignment: CDR1 GTSNPN and CDR2 SVGIG (reference sequence). CDR3 nucleotides: TGTGCCTGGAGTATGACAGCTACGGGGGAGCAGTACTTC. It codes for CAWSMTATGEQYF.

In its sample, this clonotype was seen a few times. The chain employs TRBV2 and TRBJ2-7; D gene ambiguous. This CDR3 contains 15 residues. Germline V lookup: CDR1 SNHLY, CDR2 FYNNEI. Between the trimmed V and J ends, which lost 0 bases and 1 base, there was a span of 10 bases. This CDR3 is CASSEAPAESYEQYF. As DNA, the CDR3 is TGTGCCAGCAGTGAAGCTCCGGCAGAATCCTACGAGCAGTACTTC.

The chain employs TRBV5-5 and TRBJ1-2, with a tentative D call TRBD1 (5 bases). V was pared by 0 bases and J by 4 bases, with 13 bases between. This CDR3 comprises 15 residues. Germline CDR1 and CDR2: SGHKS and YYEKEE (reference sequence). The CDR3: CASSLAWGYAYGYTF. CDR3 in DNA: TGTGCCAGCAGCTTGGCCTGGGGGTATGCCTATGGCTACACCTTC.

V gene TRBV21-1 combines with J gene TRBJ1-2; TRBD1 is taken as the D call from the table, unchecked against the DNA. TRBV21-1 is an annotated pseudogene. This CDR3 comprises 15 residues. The CDR3 region has the DNA TGTGCCAGCACCAGAAGCCTACAGGGTTTCTATGGCTACACCTTC. Protein sequence: CASTRSLQGFYGYTF.

In this sample, this clonotype turned up a few times. This chain joins TRBV4-1 and TRBJ2-4; the match to TRBD2 covers 8 bases. CDR1 is MGHRA, CDR2 YSYEKL, per germline. Trimming removed 5 bases from V and 0 bases from J; junction bases left unmatched: 6. The CDR3 runs to 16 residues. CDR3: CASSKLAGLAKNIQYF. The CDR3 DNA follows: TGCGCCAGCAGCAAATTAGCGGGGTTAGCCAAAAACATTCAGTACTTC.

CDR3 protein: CASSVTGTANEKLFF. In nucleotides, the CDR3 is TGTGCCAGCAGCGTAACAGGGACGGCTAATGAAAAACTGTTTTTT. The genes are TRBV7-6 and TRBJ1-4; D may be TRBD1 (6 bases). With 5 bases removed from V and 3 bases from J, the gap between germline ends came to 13 bases. The CDR3 spans 15 residues. Looked up from germline, CDR1 is SGHVS and CDR2 is FNYEAQ.

This clonotype occurred a few times. CDR3 DNA: TGTGCCAGCAGCCAAGAGAGACTAGCGGGAGGCCACGAGCAGTACTTC. Amino acid sequence: CASSQERLAGGHEQYF. The chain carries TRBV3-1 and TRBJ2-5, with 13 nucleotides matching TRBD2. Near its end, the DNA agrees better with TRBJ2-7, so the J call may be wrong. CDR1 is LGHDT and CDR2 is YNNKEL in the germline V gene (reference sequence). The CDR3 consists of 16 residues.

The J gene is TRBJ2-1, the V gene TRBV2, with TRBD2 matching 11 bases. The end of the DNA fits TRBJ2-7 better, so the J call may be wrong. The germline CDR1 and CDR2 sequences are SNHLY and FYNNEI. The CDR3 runs 17 residues. The CDR3 DNA is TGTGCCAGCAGTGCTCTAGCGGGGGGAAGCTCCTACAATGAGCAGTACTTC. Translation gives CASSALAGGSSYNEQYF.

The DNA for the CDR3 is TGTGCCAGCAGTTACGGGACTAGCGGGACGTACTCCTACAATGAGCAGTTCTTC. Encoded protein: CASSYGTSGTYSYNEQFF. The rearrangement uses TRBV6-2 or TRBV6-3 and TRBJ2-1, with TRBD2 matching 13 bases. The CDR3 totals 18 residues. Germline CDR1 MNHEY, CDR2 SVGEGT. The J segment lost 0 bases and the V segment lost 2 bases, leaving 4 bases of the junction unmatched.

V gene TRBV7-2 combines with J gene TRBJ2-7; unclear D gene. This CDR3 is built from 14 residues. V lost 5 bases to trimming and J lost 7 bases, with 18 bases between them. CDR1 and CDR2 (germline): SGHTA, FQGNSA. The CDR3: CASSRKALNNEQYF. The DNA of the CDR3 is TGTGCCAGCAGCCGTAAGGCTTTAAACAATGAGCAGTACTTC.

The V gene is TRBV29-1, the J gene TRBJ1-4; TRBD1 might be the D (6 bases). Germline lookup yields CDR1 SQVTM and CDR2 ANQGSEA. The CDR3 covers 15 residues. Trimming removed 4 bases at V and 8 bases at J, with 20 bases between. CDR3 sequence: CSVGTRQALGEKLFF. As DNA, the CDR3 is TGCAGCGTTGGGACGAGACAGGCCCTCGGGGAAAAACTGTTTTTT.

The V and J genes are TRBV5-1 and TRBJ2-3; 8 bases fit TRBD2. The CDR3 spans 16 residues. V dropped 6 bases and J dropped 2; count of bases not matched to a gene: 11. Germline V CDR1 and CDR2: SGHRS, YFSETQ. The CDR3 DNA reads TGCGCCAGCACCCCCGGTTTGCGGGGGGCCACAGATACGCAGTATTTT. Protein sequence: CASTPGLRGATDTQYF.

The DNA for the CDR3 is TGTGCCAGCAGCGGCTCGGGATCCTGGACTGAAGCTTTCTTT. Translating gives CASSGSGSWTEAFF. The chain joins TRBV9 to TRBJ1-1; D ambiguous. The CDR3 is 14 residues long. With 3 bases removed from V and 5 bases from J, the gap between germline ends came to 14 bases. CDR1 and CDR2 (germline): SGDLS, YYNGEE.

The chain combines TRBV20-1 with TRBJ2-7; D gene uncertain. Trimming removed 5 bases at V and 1 base at J, with 18 bases between. The germline CDR1 and CDR2 sequences are DFQATT and SNEGSKA (reference sequence). This CDR3 region has 15 residues. The CDR3 reads CSAFPVTVPSYEQYF. CDR3 nucleotides: TGCAGTGCTTTCCCCGTGACGGTGCCTTCCTACGAGCAGTACTTC.

This clonotype was seen only a few times. The chain recombines TRBV29-1 with TRBJ2-2, with 7 bases matching TRBD1. The CDR3 spans 17 residues. CDR1 and CDR2 (germline): SQVTM, ANQGSEA. With V trimmed by 6 bases and J by 0 bases, 13 bases remained unmatched. CDR3 sequence reads: CSVRRRRGPANTGELFF. The CDR3, as DNA: TGCAGCGTGCGCCGGAGAAGGGGGCCTGCGAACACCGGGGAGCTGTTTTTT.

The chain carries TRBV12-3 or TRBV12-4 and TRBJ1-2, with D possibly TRBD1 on 6 matching bases. The ends were cut back, 3 bases at V and 5 bases at J, with 13 bases in the middle. This CDR3 is built from 14 residues. CDR3 sequence (DNA): TGTGCCAGCAGTTTGAAGAGGGGGGGGTATGGCTACACCTTC. Residues: CASSLKRGGYGYTF.